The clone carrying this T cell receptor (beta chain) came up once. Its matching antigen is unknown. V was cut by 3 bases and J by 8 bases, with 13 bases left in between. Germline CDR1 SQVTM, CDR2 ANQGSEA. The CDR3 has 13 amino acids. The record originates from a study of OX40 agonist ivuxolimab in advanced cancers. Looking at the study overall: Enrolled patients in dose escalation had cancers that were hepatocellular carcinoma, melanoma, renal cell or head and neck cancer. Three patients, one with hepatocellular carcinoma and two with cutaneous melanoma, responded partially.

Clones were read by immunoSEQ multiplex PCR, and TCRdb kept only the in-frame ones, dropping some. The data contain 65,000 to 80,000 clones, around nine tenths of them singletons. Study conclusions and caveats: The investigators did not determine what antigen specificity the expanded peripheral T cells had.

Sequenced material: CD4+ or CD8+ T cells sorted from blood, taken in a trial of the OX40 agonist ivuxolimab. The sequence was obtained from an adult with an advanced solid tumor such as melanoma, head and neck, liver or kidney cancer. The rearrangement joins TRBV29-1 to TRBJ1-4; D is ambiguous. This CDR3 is CSVEDGIGEKLFF. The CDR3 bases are TGCAGCGTTGAGGACGGAATTGGCGAAAAACTGTTTTTT.